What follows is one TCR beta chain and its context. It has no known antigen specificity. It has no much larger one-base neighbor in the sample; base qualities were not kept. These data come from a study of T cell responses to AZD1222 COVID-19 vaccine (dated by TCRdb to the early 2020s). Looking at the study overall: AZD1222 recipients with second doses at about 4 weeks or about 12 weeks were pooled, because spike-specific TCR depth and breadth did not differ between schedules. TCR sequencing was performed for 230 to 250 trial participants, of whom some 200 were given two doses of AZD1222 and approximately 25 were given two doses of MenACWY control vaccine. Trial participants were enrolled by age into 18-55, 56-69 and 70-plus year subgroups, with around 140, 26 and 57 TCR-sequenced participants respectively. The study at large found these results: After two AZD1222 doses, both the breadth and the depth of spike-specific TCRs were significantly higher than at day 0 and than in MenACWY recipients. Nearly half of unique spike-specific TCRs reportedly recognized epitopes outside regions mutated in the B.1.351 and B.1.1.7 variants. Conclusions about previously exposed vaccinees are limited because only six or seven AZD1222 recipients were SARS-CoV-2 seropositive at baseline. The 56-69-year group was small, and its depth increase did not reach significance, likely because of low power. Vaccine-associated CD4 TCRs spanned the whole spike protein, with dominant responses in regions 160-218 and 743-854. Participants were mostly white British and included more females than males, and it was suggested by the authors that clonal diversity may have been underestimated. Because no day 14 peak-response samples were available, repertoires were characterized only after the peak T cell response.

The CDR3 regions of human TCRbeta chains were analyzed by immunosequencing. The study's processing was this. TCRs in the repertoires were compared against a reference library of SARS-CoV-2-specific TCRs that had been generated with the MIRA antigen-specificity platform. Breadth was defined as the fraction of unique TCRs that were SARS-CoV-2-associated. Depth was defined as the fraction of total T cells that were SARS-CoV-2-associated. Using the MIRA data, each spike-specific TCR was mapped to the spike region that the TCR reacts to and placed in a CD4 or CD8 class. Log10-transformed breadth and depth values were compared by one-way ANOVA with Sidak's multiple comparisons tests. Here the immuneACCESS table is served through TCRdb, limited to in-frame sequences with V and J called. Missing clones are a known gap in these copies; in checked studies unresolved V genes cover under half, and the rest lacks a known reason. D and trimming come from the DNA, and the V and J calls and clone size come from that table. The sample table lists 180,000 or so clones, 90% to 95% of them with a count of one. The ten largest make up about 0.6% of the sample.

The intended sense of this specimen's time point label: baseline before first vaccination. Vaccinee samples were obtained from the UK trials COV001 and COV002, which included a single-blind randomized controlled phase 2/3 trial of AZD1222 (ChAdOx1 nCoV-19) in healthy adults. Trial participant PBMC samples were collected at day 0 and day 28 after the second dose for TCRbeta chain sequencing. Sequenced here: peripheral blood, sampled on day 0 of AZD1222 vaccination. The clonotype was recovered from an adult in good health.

The nucleotide sequence reads as follows: TGCAGCGTTTTGGGGGCGAGTGAGCAGTTCTTC. Translated, it reads CSVLGASEQFF. The sequence is built from TRBV29-1 and TRBJ2-1; TRBD1 is a possible D gene, resting on 6 matching bases. According to the germline V gene, CDR1 reads SQVTM and CDR2 reads ANQGSEA. The V and J ends are trimmed by 5 bases and 9 bases, leaving 11 bases between them. The CDR3 spans 11 residues, from the cysteine through the phenylalanine. The entry retains the CDR3 DNA only, 33 bases that are in frame from base 1.